This T cell receptor beta chain is drawn from a study of technical replicates of blood from a few donors. CDR1 MNHEY and CDR2 SMNVEV come from the germline V gene (reference sequence). Trimming pared 7 bases from V and 5 bases from J, leaving 8 bases between. The CDR3 has 12 amino acids. Sequencing was performed with immunoSEQ multiplex PCR; in TCRdb, only in-frame clones are kept and a portion is missing. The data show approximately 81,000 clones, about 94% seen once. Sequenced: T cells isolated from PBMCs. The origin of this receptor is a human donor in good health. V usage is TRBV27 and J usage is TRBJ2-2; D ambiguous. The CDR3, as DNA: TGTGCCAGCAATCACGGGACCGGGGAGCTGTTTTTT. Amino acids: CASNHGTGELFF.